This T cell receptor (beta chain) was profiled in a study of metastatic and nonmetastatic thyroid tumors. Study results and limitations: Significantly higher TCR beta diversity was reportedly seen in malignant thyroid tumors than benign nodules, in blood and tumor.

Study processing details: Construction of a distant-metastasis classifier for papillary thyroid cancer relied on CDR3 differences across clinicopathological groups. TCRdb re-clonotyped the PCR reads via MiXCR. TCRdb, not the original authors, processed these V and J calls. The sample holds roughly 3,900 clones, approximately 35% seen once. CDR3 length: 15 residues. Trimming took off 3 bases at V and 3 bases at J, with 15 bases between the two ends. Germline loops: CDR1 SGHDT, CDR2 YYEEEE. Treatment of any kind had been given to no patient before thyroid surgery. Turning to this clone: The antigen is not known.

Sequencing was carried out using tumor tissue. The origin of this receptor is a female donor with papillary thyroid cancer or a benign thyroid nodule (not recorded which). Some clones in this sample may be carry-over from other donors' samples. V usage is TRBV5-6 and J usage is TRBJ1-2; possible D gene TRBD1, 6 bases. The CDR3 here is CASSSATQGHYGYTF. The CDR3 bases are TGTGCCAGCAGCTCGGCCACTCAGGGGCACTATGGCTACACCTTC.